This T cell receptor (beta chain) was retrieved from a study of blood T cell repertoires in COVID-19. The CDR3 covers 18 residues. V shed 6 bases, J shed 2 bases, and the junction held 14 bases outside the gene matches. Germline V gene lookup returns CDR1 MNHEY and CDR2 SMNVEV (reference sequence). Data came from immunoSEQ multiplex PCR; TCRdb stores just in-frame clones and leaves some out. The sample contains fewer than 75,000 clones, around 87% of which appear only once. This clone was counted once. The source material was peripheral blood. This clonotype was obtained from a man in his 60s with active or convalescent COVID-19. V and J are TRBV27 and TRBJ2-7; 12 nucleotides match TRBD2. This chain's CDR3 is CASRGAGTSGRNAYEQYF. Here the CDR3 DNA reads TGTGCCAGCAGGGGGGCCGGCACTAGCGGGAGGAATGCCTACGAGCAGTACTTC.